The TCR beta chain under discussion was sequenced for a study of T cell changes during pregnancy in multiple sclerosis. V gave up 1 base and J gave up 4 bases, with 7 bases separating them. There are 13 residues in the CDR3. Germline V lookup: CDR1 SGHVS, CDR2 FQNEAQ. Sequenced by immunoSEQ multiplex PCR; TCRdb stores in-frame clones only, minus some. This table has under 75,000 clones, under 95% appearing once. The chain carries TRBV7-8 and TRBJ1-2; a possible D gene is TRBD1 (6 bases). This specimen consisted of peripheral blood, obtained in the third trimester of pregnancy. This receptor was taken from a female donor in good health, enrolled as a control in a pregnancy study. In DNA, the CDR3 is TGTGCCAGCAGCTTAGTGGGGGCCTATGGCTACACCTTC. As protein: CASSLVGAYGYTF.